The present T cell receptor beta chain was sequenced within a study of cytomegalovirus exposure and HLA in healthy donors. Findings of the study overall: As a later analysis showed, a missense DCLRE1C variant was linked to trimming of TCR beta V- and J-genes.

Of note for this clone: Its antigen is as yet unknown.

PCR primers comprised 60 Vbeta and 13 Jbeta primers. Measured with immunoSEQ multiplex PCR; TCRdb has only the in-frame clones, and not every one. The sample lists 150,000 to 200,000 clones; around 81% were seen once. This receptor was taken from a woman aged 40 to 50 in good health and CMV-seronegative. Source material: PBMCs.

The CDR3 is CSGYRGSGYGYTF. The CDR3 DNA reads TGCAGCGGGTACAGGGGCTCGGGTTATGGCTACACCTTC. The rearrangement joins TRBV29-1 to TRBJ1-2; 7 nucleotides agree with TRBD1. The CDR3 consists of 13 residues. J was trimmed by 5 bases and V by 7 bases; bases with no gene match: 10. The germline V gene encodes CDR1 SQVTM and CDR2 ANQGSEA.